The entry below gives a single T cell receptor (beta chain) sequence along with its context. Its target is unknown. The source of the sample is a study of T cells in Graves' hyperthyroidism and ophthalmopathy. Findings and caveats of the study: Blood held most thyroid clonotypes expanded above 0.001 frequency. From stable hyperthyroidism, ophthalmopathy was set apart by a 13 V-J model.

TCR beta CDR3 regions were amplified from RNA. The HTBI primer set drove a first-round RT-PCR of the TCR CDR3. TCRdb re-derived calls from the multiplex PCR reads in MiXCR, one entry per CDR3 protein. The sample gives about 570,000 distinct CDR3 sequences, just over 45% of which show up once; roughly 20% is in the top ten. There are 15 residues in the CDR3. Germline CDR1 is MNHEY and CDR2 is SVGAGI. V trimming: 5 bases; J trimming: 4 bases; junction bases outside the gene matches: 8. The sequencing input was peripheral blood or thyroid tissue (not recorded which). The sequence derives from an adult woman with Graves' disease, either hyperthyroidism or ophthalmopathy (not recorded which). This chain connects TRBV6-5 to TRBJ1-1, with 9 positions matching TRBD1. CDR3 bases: TGTGCCAGCAGTCCCGGGACAGGGTCAGGCACTGAAGCTTTCTTT. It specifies CASSPGTGSGTEAFF.